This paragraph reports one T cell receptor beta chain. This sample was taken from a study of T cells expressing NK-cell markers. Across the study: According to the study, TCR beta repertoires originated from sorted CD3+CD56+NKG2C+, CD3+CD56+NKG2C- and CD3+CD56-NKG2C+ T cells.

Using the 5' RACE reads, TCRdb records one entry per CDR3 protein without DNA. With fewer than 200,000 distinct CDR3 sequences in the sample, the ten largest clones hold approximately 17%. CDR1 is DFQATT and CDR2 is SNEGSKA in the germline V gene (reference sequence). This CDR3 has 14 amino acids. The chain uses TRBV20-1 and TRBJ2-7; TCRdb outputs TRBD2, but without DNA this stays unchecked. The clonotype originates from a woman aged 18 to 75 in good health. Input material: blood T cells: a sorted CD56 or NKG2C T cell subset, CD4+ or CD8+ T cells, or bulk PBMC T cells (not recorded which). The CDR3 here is CSATPAGGKYEQYF.